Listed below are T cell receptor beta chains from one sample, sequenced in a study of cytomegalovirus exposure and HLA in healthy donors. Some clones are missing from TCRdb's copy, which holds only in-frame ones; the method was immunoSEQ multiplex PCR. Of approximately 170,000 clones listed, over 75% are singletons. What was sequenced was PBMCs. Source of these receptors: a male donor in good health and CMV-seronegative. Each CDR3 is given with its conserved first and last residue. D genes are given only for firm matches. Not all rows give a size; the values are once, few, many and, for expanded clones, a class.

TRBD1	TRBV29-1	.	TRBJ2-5	TGCAGCGTTGGGACGGACAGGGGAGAGACCCAGTACTTC	CSVGTDRGETQYF
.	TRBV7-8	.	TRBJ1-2	TGTGCCAGCAGCCCCACCCAGGGGCGGAGTGGCTACACCTTC	CASSPTQGRSGYTF
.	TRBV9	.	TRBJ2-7	TGTGCCAGCAGCGCCGCCTCAGACTACGAGCAGTACTTC	CASSAASDYEQYF
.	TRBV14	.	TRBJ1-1	TGTGCCAGCAGCCCAGTTACGAACACTGAAGCTTTCTTT	CASSPVTNTEAFF
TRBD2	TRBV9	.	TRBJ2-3	TGTGCCAGCAGCGCGAGGTCTAGCGGGGGGGCAGCAGATACGCAGTATTTT	CASSARSSGGAADTQYF
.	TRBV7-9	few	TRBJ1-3	TGTGCCAGCAGGTCAGGGCTCTCTGGAAACACCATATATTTT	CASRSGLSGNTIYF
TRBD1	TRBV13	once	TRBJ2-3	TGTGCCAGCAGCGACCCGGGACAGGGTCGAGATACGCAGTATTTT	CASSDPGQGRDTQYF
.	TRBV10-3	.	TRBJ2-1	TGTGCCACCACCGGACACGAATTCAACCATGAGCAGTTCTTC	CATTGHEFNHEQFF
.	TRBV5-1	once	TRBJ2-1	TGCGCCAGCAGCTTACAGGGTGATCGGTTCTTC	CASSLQGDRFF
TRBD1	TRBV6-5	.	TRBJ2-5	TGTGCCAGCAGTTACTCGAGGGGGCCCCGGGAGACCCAGTACTTC	CASSYSRGPRETQYF
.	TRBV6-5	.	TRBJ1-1	TGTGCCAGCAGTTACTCGAGGTCTAGGGGTGAAGCTTTCTTT	CASSYSRSRGEAFF
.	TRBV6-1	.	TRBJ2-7	TGTGCCAGCAGTGAAGGACAAGGAGGATACGAGCAGTACTTC	CASSEGQGGYEQYF
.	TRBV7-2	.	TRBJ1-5	TGTGCCAGCAGTATTAACAGGGCTTTTCAGCCCCAGCATTTT	CASSINRAFQPQHF
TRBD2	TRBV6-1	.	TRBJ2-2	TGTGCCAGCAGCCCGACTAGCGGGGACACCGGGGAGCTGTTTTTT	CASSPTSGDTGELFF
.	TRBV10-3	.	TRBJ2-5	TGTGCCATCAGTGAGTCGATTCAGCAAGAGACCCAGTACTTC	CAISESIQQETQYF
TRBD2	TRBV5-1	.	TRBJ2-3	TGCGCCAGCAGCTTGGCGCAGGCGGGGGTCGCAGATACGCAGTATTTT	CASSLAQAGVADTQYF
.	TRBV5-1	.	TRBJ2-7	TGCGCCAGCAGCTCTAACAGGGTCCTGTACTTC	CASSSNRVLYF
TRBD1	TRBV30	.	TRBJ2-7	TGTGCCTGGAGTGGACAGGGCACCTACGAGCAGTACTTC	CAWSGQGTYEQYF
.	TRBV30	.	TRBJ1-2	TGTGCCTGGAGTGTAAAGGGGAAGGATGGCTACACCTTC	CAWSVKGKDGYTF
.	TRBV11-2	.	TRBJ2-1	TGTGCCAGCAGCCCCGGGATCAGCCCCTACAATGAGCAGTTCTTC	CASSPGISPYNEQFF
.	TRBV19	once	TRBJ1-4	TGTGCCAGTAGGCTGCAATCAGGGATGGGTGAAAAACTGTTTTTT	CASRLQSGMGEKLFF
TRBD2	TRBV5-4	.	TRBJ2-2	TGTGCCAGCAGCCCCGGGGTAGCGGGGATCGGCGGGGAGCTGTTTTTT	CASSPGVAGIGGELFF
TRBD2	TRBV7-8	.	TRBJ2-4	TGTGCCAGCAGCCCCACCTGGACCGGGACTAGTCCCATTCAGTACTTC	CASSPTWTGTSPIQYF
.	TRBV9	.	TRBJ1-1	TGTGCCAGCAGCGTAGACGAAGGGGTTTACGGTGAAGCTTTCTTT	CASSVDEGVYGEAFF
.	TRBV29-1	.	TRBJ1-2	TGCAGCGCCGGAGACAGCCGCAGGAGCTACACCTTC	CSAGDSRRSYTF
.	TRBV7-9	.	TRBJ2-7	TGTGCCAGCAGCCAGTCGGCAGGGGTAAAATCCGAGCAGTACTTC	CASSQSAGVKSEQYF
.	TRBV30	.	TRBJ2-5	TGTGCCTGGAGTCCTTACCAAGAGACCCAGTACTTC	CAWSPYQETQYF
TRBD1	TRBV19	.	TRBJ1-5	TGTGCCAGTAAAGACGGGAGGGGGCCTCAGCCCCAGCATTTT	CASKDGRGPQPQHF
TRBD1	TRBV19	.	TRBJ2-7	TGTGCCAGTAGTCAAACGACCGGACAGGGCTACGAGCAGTACTTC	CASSQTTGQGYEQYF
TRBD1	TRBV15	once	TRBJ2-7	TGTGCCACCAGCAGAGGAAGGGGGCTGGCCTACGAGCAGTACTTC	CATSRGRGLAYEQYF
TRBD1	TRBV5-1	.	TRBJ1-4	TGCGCCAGCAGCGACGGACAGGGTGGTGAAAAACTGTTTTTT	CASSDGQGGEKLFF
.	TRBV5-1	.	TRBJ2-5	TGCGCCAGCGGCCCCGGGGTAAGCAGTGGCGGAGAGACCCAGTACTTC	CASGPGVSSGGETQYF
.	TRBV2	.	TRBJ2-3	TGTGCCAGCTCCCGGGGCCAGGGGGATACGCAGTATTTT	CASSRGQGDTQYF
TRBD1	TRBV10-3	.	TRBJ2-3	TGCGCCATCAAGGGGGCTTTTGGCACAGATACGCAGTATTTT	CAIKGAFGTDTQYF
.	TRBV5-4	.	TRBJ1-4	TGTGCCAGCAGCTGGAGTCTTCGGGAAAAACTGTTTTTT	CASSWSLREKLFF
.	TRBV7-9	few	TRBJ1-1	TGTGCCAGCAGCCCACCCAGGGTTACGAACACTGAAGCTTTCTTT	CASSPPRVTNTEAFF
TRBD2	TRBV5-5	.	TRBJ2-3	TGTGCCAGCAGCTTGGGGCTAGCGGGGGTCCGCACAGATACGCAGTATTTT	CASSLGLAGVRTDTQYF
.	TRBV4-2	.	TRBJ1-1	TGTGCCAGCAGCCATGGGACGGGACTTGAAGCTTTCTTT	CASSHGTGLEAFF
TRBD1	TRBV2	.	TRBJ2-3	TGTGCCAGCAGTCCCGGCGGACAGGGAGGTTATCCGCAGTATTTT	CASSPGGQGGYPQYF
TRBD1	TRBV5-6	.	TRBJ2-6	TGTGCCAGCAGCTTGGACAGGGGGCAATTGTTCGGGGCCAACGGCCTGACTTTC	CASSLDRGQLFGANGLTF
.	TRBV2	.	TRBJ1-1	TGTGCCAGCAGTTTTAGGGGCGCGACTGAAGCTTTCTTT	CASSFRGATEAFF
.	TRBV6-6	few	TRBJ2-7	TGTGCCAGCAGTTACTCGGAGAGGGTCCCCTACGAGCAGTACTTC	CASSYSERVPYEQYF
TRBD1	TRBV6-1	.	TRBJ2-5	TGTGCCAGCAGTGTCAACAGGGGCGAGACCCAGTACTTC	CASSVNRGETQYF
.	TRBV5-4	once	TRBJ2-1	TGTGCCAGCAGCCCGCGGCAGGGCGGGCAGTTCTTC	CASSPRQGGQFF
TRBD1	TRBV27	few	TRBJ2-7	TGTGCCAGCAAACGGACAGGACAAGAAGGCTACGAGCAGTACTTC	CASKRTGQEGYEQYF
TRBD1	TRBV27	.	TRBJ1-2	TGTGCCAGCAGTTTATTGTCTGGACAGGGAGGTCGAGGCTACACCTTC	CASSLLSGQGGRGYTF
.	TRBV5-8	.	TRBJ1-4	TGTGCCAGCAGCTTGGCTACGGACAGTTATGCAACTAATGAAAAACTGTTTTTT	CASSLATDSYATNEKLFF
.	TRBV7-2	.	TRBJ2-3	TGTGCCAGCAGCTTAGAAGCTAGGGAGGTCGATACGCAGTATTTT	CASSLEAREVDTQYF
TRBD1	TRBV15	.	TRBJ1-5	TGTGCCACCAGCAGTGACAGGGGGCATAATCAGCCCCAGCATTTT	CATSSDRGHNQPQHF
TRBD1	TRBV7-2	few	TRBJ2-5	TGTGCCAGCAGCTCCCCGACAGGGGGCTGGGAGACCCAGTACTTC	CASSSPTGGWETQYF
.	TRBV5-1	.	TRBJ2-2	TGCGCCAGCAGGTTACAGGCGACCAACACCGGGGAGCTGTTTTTT	CASRLQATNTGELFF
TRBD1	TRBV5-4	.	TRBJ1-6	TGTGCCAGCAGCCCGGGACAGGCTAATTCACCCCTCCACTTT	CASSPGQANSPLHF
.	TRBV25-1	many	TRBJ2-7	TGTGCCAGCAGCGGGGTGGGTCAGGGGACCTACGAGCAGTACTTC	CASSGVGQGTYEQYF
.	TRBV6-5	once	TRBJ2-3	TGTGCCAGCAGTTACTCGGACAGCAGCACAGATACGCAGTATTTT	CASSYSDSSTDTQYF
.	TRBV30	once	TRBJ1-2	TGTGCCTGGAGTGTCCAGGTTTACTATGGCTACACCTTC	CAWSVQVYYGYTF